The next 27 T cell receptor beta chains were all read from a single sample in a study of Graves' ophthalmopathy and Graves' hyperthyroidism. Scientists amplified the TCR beta CDR3 regions from RNA transcripts. First-round RT-PCR relied on HTBI primers, and a second-round multiplex PCR came next. TCRdb reprocessed the multiplex PCR reads with MiXCR, giving one entry per CDR3 protein. This sample has 350,000 to 450,000 distinct CDR3 sequences, with over 20% found just once. The sequenced sample consisted of peripheral blood. The origin of the receptors is a young woman with stable Graves' hyperthyroidism.

This clonotype was detected many times. The rearrangement joins TRBV4-3 to TRBJ1-2, with TRBD1 identical over 10 bases. Germline assignment: CDR1 LGHNA and CDR2 YSLEER. J gave up 6 bases and V 0 bases, and 7 bases lay outside the gene matches. The CDR3 sequence is 16 residues long. The CDR3 here is CASSQDYPDRGHGYTF. CDR3 bases: TGCGCCAGCAGCCAAGATTACCCAGACAGGGGGCATGGCTACACCTTC.

This clonotype was observed a few times. A single base separates this from a much larger clone, so it may be a read error. The V call is TRBV20-1, the J call TRBJ1-6; no definite D call. The V end lost 5 bases, the J end lost 0 bases, and 14 bases lay between the germline ends. The CDR3 is 16 amino acids. CDR1 and CDR2 (germline): DFQATT, SNEGSKA (reference sequence). CDR3 nucleotides: TGCAGTGCTCTCGGACGGAGAGTCTCCTATAATTCACCCCTCCACTTT. This codes for CSALGRRVSYNSPLHF.

This clonotype was recorded at least ten times. A much larger clonotype is one base distant, so this may be a read error. The chain recombines TRBV7-6 with TRBJ1-6; possible D gene TRBD1, 5 bases. The CDR3 contains 16 residues. The V gene's germline CDR1 is SGHVS and CDR2 FNYEAQ. The CDR3 nucleotides are TGTGCCAGCAGCTTAGCCGGCAGGGTCGATAATTCACCCCCCCACTTT. Protein: CASSLAGRVDNSPPHF.

This clonotype was seen a handful of times. V is TRBV5-1 and J is TRBJ2-7, with 13 bases fitting TRBD2. With 4 bases clipped from V and 6 bases from J, the junction kept 10 bases outside the gene matches. Germline V CDR1 and CDR2: SGHRS, YFSETQ. The CDR3 length is 16 residues. DNA of the CDR3: TGCGCCAGCAGCCTCACTAGCGGGGGGGGGACTGGCGAGCAGTACTTC. Protein: CASSLTSGGGTGEQYF.

The table lists this clonotype with a few counts. The chain combines TRBV13 with TRBJ1-2, with a possible D match to TRBD1 (6 bases). The CDR3 sequence is 14 residues long. Germline V gene data show CDR1 as PRHDT and CDR2 as FYEKMQ (reference sequence). Trimming removed 10 bases from V and 1 base from J, with 16 bases in between. This CDR3 is CATKNRVRNYGYTF. Here the CDR3 DNA reads TGTGCCACCAAAAACAGGGTCCGTAACTATGGCTACACCTTC.

There are many counts of this clonotype. The rearrangement uses TRBV10-3 and TRBJ1-1, with a possible D match to TRBD1 (5 bases). Germline V gene data show CDR1 as ENHRY and CDR2 as SYGVKD. CDR3 size: 13 residues. V lost 11 bases to trimming and J lost 1 base, with 14 bases between them. CDR3 region: CASHRGGNTEAFF. In DNA, the CDR3 is TGTGCCTCACACCGGGGGGGGAACACTGAAGCTTTCTTT.

This clonotype was counted ten times or more. The V and J genes are TRBV5-1 and TRBJ2-5; the D is unclear. Germline-derived CDR1 and CDR2 are SGHRS and YFSETQ. V lost 5 bases and J 2 bases, leaving 13 bases between the germline ends. This CDR3 comprises 14 residues. The CDR3 region has the DNA TGCGCCAGCAGTACGGGTCCTTCTCAAGAGACCCAGTACTTC. Its translation: CASSTGPSQETQYF.

This clonotype appeared many times. The genes are TRBV6-5 and TRBJ1-1; the D is unclear. Trimming took off 6 bases at V and 7 bases at J, with 12 bases between the two ends. Germline V gene lookup returns CDR1 MNHEY and CDR2 SVGAGI. The CDR3 is made up of 12 amino acids. Written as DNA, the CDR3 is TGTGCCAGCAGCCTACACGGGATTGAAGCTTTCTTT. Its protein product is CASSLHGIEAFF.

This clonotype occurred many times. This chain connects TRBV20-1 to TRBJ1-1; D is unclear. Germline values: CDR1 DFQATT, CDR2 SNEGSKA (reference sequence). The germline V and J ends were trimmed by 1 base and 3 bases, with 6 bases remaining between them. The CDR3 is 12 amino acids. In DNA form, the CDR3 reads TGCAGTGCTAGAGTCGGTGACACTGAAGCTTTCTTT. Encoded protein: CSARVGDTEAFF.

This clonotype was observed a single time. This chain connects TRBV12-3 or TRBV12-4 to TRBJ1-1; D remains ambiguous. The CDR3 has 14 amino acids. The ends were cut back, 5 bases at V and 4 bases at J, with 14 bases in the middle. CDR3: CASSEFGSGTEAFF. The CDR3 region has the DNA TGTGCCAGCAGTGAGTTTGGGTCTGGCACTGAAGCTTTCTTT.

The chain uses TRBV4-1 and TRBJ2-7; perhaps D is TRBD1 or TRBD2 (6 bases each). The CDR3 extends over 15 amino acids. V lost 1 base, J lost 6 bases, and 16 bases lay in between. Germline-derived CDR1 and CDR2 are MGHRA and YSYEKL. The CDR3 is CASSQAEGGVREQYF. CDR3 nucleotides: TGCGCCAGCAGCCAAGCCGAGGGGGGAGTACGCGAGCAGTACTTC.

This clonotype was counted ten times or more. The chain links TRBV30 to TRBJ1-1; D remains unclear. The CDR3 totals 13 residues. In germline, CDR1 is GTSNPN, CDR2 SVGIG (reference sequence). Trimming removed 0 bases from V and 3 bases from J, with 8 bases in between. The CDR3 here is CAWSVSGHTEAFF. CDR3 bases: TGTGCCTGGAGTGTTTCGGGCCACACTGAAGCTTTCTTT.

There are a few counts of this clonotype. The V call is TRBV3-1, the J call TRBJ2-2, with TRBD2 matching over 9 bases. The CDR3 is 13 amino acids. CDR1 is LGHDT, CDR2 YNNKEL, per germline (reference sequence). The V gene end was trimmed by 7 bases and the J gene end by 6 bases; junction bases not matched to a gene: 3. The DNA for the CDR3 is TGTGCCAGCAATGCGGGAGGGCCCGGGGAGCTGTTTTTT. It yields the protein CASNAGGPGELFF.

In this sample, this clonotype turned up once. The chain is built from TRBV20-1 and TRBJ2-2; 13 nucleotides align to TRBD2. The CDR3 consists of 16 residues. The J segment lost 5 bases and the V segment lost 3 bases, leaving 6 bases of the junction unmatched. Germline CDR1 DFQATT, CDR2 SNEGSKA (reference sequence). CDR3 nucleotides: TGCAGTGCTAGTAGACTAGCGGGGGGCCGGACCGGGGAGCTGTTTTTT. It is translated as CSASRLAGGRTGELFF.

In its sample, this clonotype was seen many times. V gene TRBV20-1 combines with J gene TRBJ2-7, with 11 bases fitting TRBD2. The CDR3 totals 14 residues. The ends lost 7 bases at V and 3 bases at J; junction bases unmatched: 8. Germline lookup yields CDR1 DFQATT and CDR2 SNEGSKA (reference sequence). The CDR3 nucleotides are TGCAGTGACCAGCTAGCGGGAGGTTTCTACGAGCAGTACTTC. It codes for CSDQLAGGFYEQYF.

In its sample, this clonotype was seen many times. This clone may be a read error of a much larger clone one base away. This chain uses TRBV7-2 with TRBJ2-7; perhaps D is TRBD1 or TRBD2 (5 bases each). Looked up from germline, CDR1 is SGHTA and CDR2 is FQGNSA. The CDR3 covers 15 residues. The CDR3 nucleotides read TGTGCCAGCAGCTACGCGTGGGGCATCGACTACGGGCAGTACTTC. Protein sequence: CASSYAWGIDYGQYF.

This clonotype was seen repeatedly, ten times or more. The chain carries TRBV3-1 and TRBJ2-7, with 11 bases fitting TRBD1. The CDR3 covers 15 residues. Germline CDR1 reads LGHDT; CDR2 reads YNNKEL (reference sequence). J gave up 7 bases and V 3 bases, and 8 bases lay outside the gene matches. CDR3 region: CASSHLGQGANEQYF. CDR3 in DNA: TGTGCCAGCAGCCACCTAGGACAGGGGGCGAATGAGCAGTACTTC.

The chain couples TRBV27 to TRBJ2-7, with D perhaps matching TRBD1 (6 bases). Germline V gene data show CDR1 as MNHEY and CDR2 as SMNVEV (reference sequence). This CDR3 has 13 amino acids. V was pared by 4 bases and J by 7 bases, with 14 bases between. CDR3 in DNA: TGTGCCAGCAGTTCCCAGAGGGGGTGGGAGCAGTACTTC. It yields the protein CASSSQRGWEQYF.

This CDR3 reads CASSPPRGGVETQYF. The CDR3, as DNA: TGTGCCAGCTCACCACCGAGGGGGGGCGTCGAGACCCAGTACTTC. The chain uses TRBV18 and TRBJ2-5; possibly TRBD2 for D (7 bases). Germline CDR1 and CDR2: KGHSH and LQKENI. This CDR3 has 15 residues. V dropped 0 bases and J dropped 5 bases, with 13 bases sitting between them.

This clonotype was observed at least ten times. Here the CDR3 DNA reads TGTGCCAGCAGCCTCACACAGGGGTGGGAGCAGTACTTC. It translates to CASSLTQGWEQYF. The chain joins TRBV28 to TRBJ2-7; 7 bases line up with TRBD1. The V and J ends lost 6 bases and 7 bases, in that order; junction bases with no gene match: 9. This CDR3 has 13 residues. In germline, CDR1 is MDHEN, CDR2 SYDVKM.

There are many counts of this clonotype. This rearrangement joins TRBV6-2 or TRBV6-3 to TRBJ2-2; the D is unclear. Germline V lookup: CDR1 MNHEY, CDR2 SVGEGT. Trimming took off 0 bases at V and 8 bases at J, with 10 bases between the two ends. This CDR3 is built from 14 residues. CDR3 in DNA: TGTGCCAGCAGTTACTCAGATCGGCCAGGGGAGCTGTTTTTT. Its translation is CASSYSDRPGELFF.

This clonotype ranks as medium-sized (0.01 to 0.1%). The V and J genes are TRBV28 and TRBJ2-7; 11 bases match TRBD2. The V segment lost 6 bases and the J segment 1 base; nucleotides outside the gene matches: 5. The CDR3 spans 15 residues. From germline, CDR1 is MDHEN and CDR2 SYDVKM. The CDR3 reads CASSSGTSGSYEQYF. The CDR3 region has the DNA TGTGCCAGCAGCTCCGGGACTAGCGGTTCCTACGAGCAGTACTTC. The full variable domain, completed using reference TRBV28 and TRBJ2-7, is DVKVTQSSRYLVKRTGEKVFLECVQDMDHENMFWYRQDPGLGLRLIYFSYDVKMKEKGDIPEGYSVSREKKERFSLILESASTNQTSMYLCASSSGTSGSYEQYFGPGTRLTVT.

As for this clonotype: This may be a read error: a much more frequent sequence differs by one nucleotide. V and J are TRBV9 and TRBJ2-2; the D call may be TRBD1 or TRBD2 (5 bases each). The V gene lost 3 bases and the J gene lost 6 bases, with 21 bases spanning the gap. The CDR3 extends over 17 amino acids. The V gene's germline CDR1 is SGDLS and CDR2 YYNGEE. CDR3 in amino acids: CASSAALGDSFPGELFF. The CDR3 nucleotides are TGTGCCAGCAGCGCAGCTTTGGGAGACAGTTTCCCCGGGGAGCTGTTTTTT.

This clonotype has ten or more counts. The chain is built from TRBV29-1 and TRBJ2-2, with TRBD1 matching 7 bases. Unmatched junction bases numbered 14, after V lost 8 bases and J lost 5 bases. Germline loops: CDR1 SQVTM, CDR2 ANQGSEA. This CDR3 has 15 amino acids. CDR3 DNA: TGCAGCCTGGGTGGGCAGGGGGAACGGACCGGGGAGCTGTTTTTT. It codes for CSLGGQGERTGELFF.

This rearrangement joins TRBV28 to TRBJ2-1, with TRBD1 as a possible D gene (6 bases). CDR1 and CDR2 (germline): MDHEN, SYDVKM. With 6 bases removed from V and 4 bases from J, the gap between germline ends came to 16 bases. This CDR3 spans 15 amino acids. The CDR3 is CASSPFPQGYNEQFF. CDR3 in DNA: TGTGCCAGCAGCCCTTTCCCACAGGGATACAATGAGCAGTTCTTC.

This clonotype was seen ten or more times. The rearrangement uses TRBV6-5 and TRBJ2-4; D gene uncertain. Trimming shortened V by 0 bases and J by 1 base, and 10 bases separated the two germline ends. The V gene's germline CDR1 is MNHEY and CDR2 SVGAGI. The CDR3 contains 16 residues. The CDR3 sequence is CASSYSIRMAKNIQYF. As DNA, the CDR3 is TGTGCCAGCAGTTACTCTATCCGTATGGCCAAAAACATTCAGTACTTC.

This chain joins TRBV6-2 or TRBV6-3 and TRBJ1-1, with TRBD1 matching 9 bases. This CDR3 is 15 amino acids long. CDR1 is MNHEY and CDR2 is SVGEGT in the germline V gene. Unmatched junction bases numbered 11, after V lost 10 bases and J lost 2 bases. In DNA form, the CDR3 reads TGTGCCACCAAAGGAGGGACAGGGATCAACACTGAAGCTTTCTTT. Translating gives CATKGGTGINTEAFF.